The clone carrying this T cell receptor (beta chain) appeared once. Its antigen remains unknown. The same CDR3 also results from other DNA sequences found in this sample. Stated treatment: oral pan-JAK inhibitor, 5-10 mg twice daily. These data belong to a study of CD8+ T cells in alopecia areata. Overall study context: Treatment of the treated patients consisted of oral tofacitinib, 5 to 10 mg twice daily. Study conclusions and caveats: Patients shared TCRs less clearly than mice did, possibly for HLA-related reasons. Persistence of many expanded lesional clones was seen in scalp and blood during tofacitinib. Scalp clonality, along with expanded CD8+ clones among the top 100, was significantly decreased by tofacitinib.

RNA, once extracted, was reverse transcribed into cDNA for use as the sequencing template. Here immunoSEQ multiplex PCR was the method, and the copy in TCRdb shows in-frame clones only, minus some. The table includes about 190,000 clones, roughly 64% detected once. From germline, CDR1 is SGDLS and CDR2 YYNGEE. CDR3 length equals 15 residues. With V trimmed by 3 bases and J by 2 bases, 2 bases remained unmatched. This TCR came from a human donor with alopecia areata. This chain links TRBV9 with TRBJ2-3; 11 bases are a match to TRBD2. This specimen consisted of CD8+ T cells sorted from blood, obtained at week 24, from a patient treated with tofacitinib. This CDR3 is CASSAGLADTDTQYF. The CDR3 nucleotides read TGTGCCAGCAGCGCGGGACTAGCGGACACAGATACGCAGTATTTT.